The rows below give T cell receptor beta chains drawn from one sample of a study of blood T cell repertoires in COVID-19. Using immunoSEQ multiplex PCR, the repertoire was profiled, and TCRdb retains in-frame clones only, with some absent. The repertoire holds about 120,000 clones, 90% seen once, with 3.5% to 4% in the top ten. Sequenced input: peripheral blood. The receptor source for this set is a woman in her sixties or seventies with COVID-19, enrolled during active disease. Both conserved end residues are part of each CDR3. The order of the fields is D gene, J gene, V gene, clone size, CDR3 protein, CDR3 DNA. A D gene is named only where the DNA matches it firmly. Some rows mark clone size as missing; the rest say once, few, many or name a class of expanded clone.

d_gene: TRBD1; j_gene: TRBJ1-1; v_gene: TRBV14; abundance: once; CDR3aa: CASSQARTGGRTEAFF; CDR3nt: TGTGCCAGCAGCCAAGCCCGGACAGGGGGCCGAACTGAAGCTTTCTTT
d_gene: .; j_gene: TRBJ1-1; v_gene: TRBV7-2; abundance: .; CDR3aa: CASSLALRNTEAFF; CDR3nt: TGTGCCAGCAGCTTAGCGCTCAGGAACACTGAAGCTTTCTTT
d_gene: .; j_gene: TRBJ2-3; v_gene: TRBV7-3; abundance: .; CDR3aa: CASSLNPAGTDTQYF; CDR3nt: TGTGCCAGCAGCTTGAATCCAGCAGGGACAGATACGCAGTATTTT
d_gene: .; j_gene: TRBJ2-2; v_gene: TRBV5-8; abundance: .; CDR3aa: CASSSDRPPNTGELFF; CDR3nt: TGTGCCAGCAGCTCTGACAGGCCCCCGAACACCGGGGAGCTGTTTTTT
d_gene: TRBD2; j_gene: TRBJ2-3; v_gene: TRBV10-3; abundance: .; CDR3aa: CAIRHGVAGGTDTQYF; CDR3nt: TGTGCCATCCGACATGGGGTAGCGGGGGGTACAGATACGCAGTATTTT
d_gene: .; j_gene: TRBJ2-3; v_gene: TRBV9; abundance: .; CDR3aa: CASSPGQDTQYF; CDR3nt: TGTGCCAGCAGCCCAGGACAGGATACGCAGTATTTT
d_gene: TRBD1; j_gene: TRBJ2-7; v_gene: TRBV12-3/TRBV12-4; abundance: .; CDR3aa: CASSWDRAYEQYF; CDR3nt: TGTGCCAGCAGTTGGGACAGGGCCTACGAGCAGTACTTC
d_gene: TRBD2; j_gene: TRBJ2-7; v_gene: TRBV7-2; abundance: .; CDR3aa: CASSLESSGGDLLYYEQYF; CDR3nt: TGTGCCAGCAGCTTAGAATCCAGCGGGGGGGATTTATTGTACTACGAGCAGTACTTC
d_gene: .; j_gene: TRBJ1-4; v_gene: TRBV29-1; abundance: .; CDR3aa: CSVRDSPNEKLFF; CDR3nt: TGCAGCGTTCGAGACAGTCCAAATGAAAAACTGTTTTTT
d_gene: TRBD1; j_gene: TRBJ1-2; v_gene: TRBV6-5; abundance: once; CDR3aa: CASSYRNRGYGYTF; CDR3nt: TGTGCCAGCAGCTACCGAAACAGGGGATATGGCTACACCTTC
d_gene: .; j_gene: TRBJ1-1; v_gene: TRBV10-3; abundance: .; CDR3aa: CAIHPTGSPEAFF; CDR3nt: TGTGCCATCCACCCCACAGGGAGTCCTGAAGCTTTCTTT
d_gene: .; j_gene: TRBJ1-6; v_gene: TRBV7-3; abundance: .; CDR3aa: CASRVGHPNSPLHF; CDR3nt: TGTGCCAGCAGGGTGGGACATCCTAATTCACCCCTCCACTTT
d_gene: TRBD2; j_gene: TRBJ2-2; v_gene: TRBV19; abundance: .; CDR3aa: CASSMLSGGTGELFF; CDR3nt: TGTGCCAGTAGTATGCTGTCGGGAGGGACCGGGGAGCTGTTTTTT
d_gene: TRBD1; j_gene: TRBJ1-5; v_gene: TRBV6-4; abundance: .; CDR3aa: CASSVGQGNQPQHF; CDR3nt: TGTGCCAGCAGCGTCGGACAGGGAAATCAGCCCCAGCATTTT
d_gene: .; j_gene: TRBJ2-3; v_gene: TRBV5-1; abundance: .; CDR3aa: CASSPSSSSTDTQYF; CDR3nt: TGCGCCAGCAGCCCTTCTAGCTCTAGCACAGATACGCAGTATTTT
d_gene: .; j_gene: TRBJ1-6; v_gene: TRBV2; abundance: once; CDR3aa: CASFLGARSPLHF; CDR3nt: TGTGCCAGCTTTCTAGGGGCCCGGTCACCCCTCCACTTT
d_gene: .; j_gene: TRBJ1-5; v_gene: TRBV12-3/TRBV12-4; abundance: .; CDR3aa: CASSFGGRQPQHF; CDR3nt: TGTGCCAGCAGTTTCGGAGGGCGTCAGCCCCAGCATTTT
d_gene: .; j_gene: TRBJ2-1; v_gene: TRBV9; abundance: .; CDR3aa: CASSVHYSSYNEQFF; CDR3nt: TGTGCCAGCAGCGTACACTATAGCTCCTACAATGAGCAGTTCTTC
d_gene: TRBD1; j_gene: TRBJ1-1; v_gene: TRBV6-5; abundance: .; CDR3aa: CASSYSTGDTEAFF; CDR3nt: TGTGCCAGCAGTTACTCGACAGGGGACACTGAAGCTTTCTTT
d_gene: TRBD2; j_gene: TRBJ2-7; v_gene: TRBV23-1; abundance: .; CDR3aa: CASSSAGGREQYF; CDR3nt: TGCGCCAGCAGTTCCGCGGGGGGGCGGGAGCAGTACTTC
d_gene: TRBD2; j_gene: TRBJ2-7; v_gene: TRBV7-2; abundance: .; CDR3aa: CASSPTGGAFHEQYF; CDR3nt: TGTGCCAGCAGCCCAACCGGGGGGGCCTTCCACGAGCAGTACTTC
d_gene: .; j_gene: TRBJ1-1; v_gene: TRBV6-5; abundance: .; CDR3aa: CASSSHRVQANTEAFF; CDR3nt: TGTGCCAGCAGTTCTCACAGGGTTCAAGCGAACACTGAAGCTTTCTTT
d_gene: .; j_gene: TRBJ1-5; v_gene: TRBV21-1; abundance: few; CDR3aa: CASSGPGQGAGQPQHF; CDR3nt: TGTGCCAGCAGCGGTCCGGGACAGGGGGCTGGACAGCCCCAGCATTTT
d_gene: TRBD1; j_gene: TRBJ2-1; v_gene: TRBV9; abundance: .; CDR3aa: CASSVGTGGYNEQFF; CDR3nt: TGTGCCAGCAGCGTAGGGACAGGGGGCTACAATGAGCAGTTCTTC